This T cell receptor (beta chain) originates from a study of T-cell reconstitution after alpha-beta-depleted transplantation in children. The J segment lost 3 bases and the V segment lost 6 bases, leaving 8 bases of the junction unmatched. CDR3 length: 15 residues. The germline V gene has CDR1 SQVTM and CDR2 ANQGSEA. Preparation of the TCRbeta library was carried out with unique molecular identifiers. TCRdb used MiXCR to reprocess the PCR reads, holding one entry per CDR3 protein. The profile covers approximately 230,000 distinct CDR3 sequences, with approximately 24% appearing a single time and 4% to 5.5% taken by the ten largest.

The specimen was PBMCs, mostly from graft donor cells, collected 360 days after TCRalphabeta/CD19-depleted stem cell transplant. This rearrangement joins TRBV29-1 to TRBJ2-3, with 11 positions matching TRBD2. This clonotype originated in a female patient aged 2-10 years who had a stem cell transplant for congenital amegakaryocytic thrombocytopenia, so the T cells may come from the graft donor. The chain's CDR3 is CSVPTSGVGTDTQYF. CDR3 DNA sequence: TGCAGCGTACCGACTAGCGGGGTGGGAACAGATACGCAGTATTTT.